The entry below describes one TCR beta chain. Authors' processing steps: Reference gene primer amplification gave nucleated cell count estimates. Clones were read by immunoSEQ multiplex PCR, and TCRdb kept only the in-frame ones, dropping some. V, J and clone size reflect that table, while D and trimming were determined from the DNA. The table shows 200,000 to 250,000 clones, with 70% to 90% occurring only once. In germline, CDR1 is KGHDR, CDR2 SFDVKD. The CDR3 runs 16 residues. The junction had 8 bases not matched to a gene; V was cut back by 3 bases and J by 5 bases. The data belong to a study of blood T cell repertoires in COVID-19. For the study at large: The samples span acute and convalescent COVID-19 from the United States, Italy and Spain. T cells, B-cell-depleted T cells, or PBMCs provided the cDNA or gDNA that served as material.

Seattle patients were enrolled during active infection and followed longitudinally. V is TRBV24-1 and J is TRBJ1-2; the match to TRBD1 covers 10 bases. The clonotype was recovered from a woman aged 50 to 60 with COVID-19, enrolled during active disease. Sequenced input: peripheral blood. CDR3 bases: TGTGCCACCAGTGATCGTCGGGACAGGGGAGGGTATGGCTACACCTTC. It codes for CATSDRRDRGGYGYTF.